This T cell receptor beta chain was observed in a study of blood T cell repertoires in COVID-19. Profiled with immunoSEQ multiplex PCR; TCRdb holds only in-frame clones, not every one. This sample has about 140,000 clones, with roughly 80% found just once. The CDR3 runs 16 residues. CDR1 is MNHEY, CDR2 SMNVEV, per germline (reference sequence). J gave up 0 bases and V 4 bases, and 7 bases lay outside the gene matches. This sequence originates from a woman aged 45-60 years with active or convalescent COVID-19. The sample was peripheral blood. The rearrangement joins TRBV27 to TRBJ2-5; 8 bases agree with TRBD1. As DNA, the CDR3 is TGTGCCAGCAGTTCCACAGGGGGTCTGTACCAAGAGACCCAGTACTTC. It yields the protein CASSSTGGLYQETQYF.